This entry lists 25 T cell receptor beta chains sequenced from one sample in a study of blood T cells in healthy people across ages. PCR was performed a second time for roughly 7 to 12 cycles using a sample-barcoded 5' primer and a J-beta primer mix. TCRdb itself ran the 5' RACE reads through MiXCR, one entry per CDR3 protein. The data show roughly 700,000 distinct CDR3 sequences, with 20% to 25% seen just once and more than 8.5% held by the top ten. This sample also appeared in a second study, on T cells of mothers and their children.

The sequencing sample was made of blood. The receptors stem from a boy between 10 and 17 years old in good health.

This clonotype was seen a handful of times. The chain combines TRBV3-1 with TRBJ2-5, with 8 bases that match TRBD1. The DNA matches TRBJ2-7 better at its end, which makes the J call doubtful. The CDR3 extends over 16 amino acids. CDR1 is LGHDT, CDR2 YNNKEL, per germline (reference sequence). As DNA, the CDR3 is TGTGCCAGCAGCCAAGACCCTCCGGACAGGGCCTACGAGCAGTACTTC. Its protein product is CASSQDPPDRAYEQYF.

V usage is TRBV5-1 and J usage is TRBJ2-1; D remains unclear. V lost 0 bases, J lost 5 bases, and 12 bases lay in between. The CDR3 totals 15 residues. The germline gives CDR1 SGHRS, CDR2 YFSETQ. Here the CDR3 DNA reads TGCGCCAGCAGCTTGGGGGAACAGAGGAACAATGAGCAGTTCTTC. This translates into CASSLGEQRNNEQFF.

Of note for this clonotype: At one of its ends the junction is not consistent with the germline gene, which may arise from a read error. The rearrangement uses TRBV3-1 and TRBJ2-5; the D call may be TRBD1 or TRBD2 (5 bases each). This CDR3 region has 15 residues. Germline CDR1 and CDR2: LGHDT and YNNKEL (reference sequence). In DNA form, the CDR3 reads TGTGCCAGCAACCAACCCCGGGGCTCACAAGAGACCCAGTACTTC. Translating it yields CASNQPRGSQETQYF.

This clonotype was picked up a small number of times. The gene calls are TRBV11-2 and TRBJ2-7; 9 bases map to TRBD1. The ends lost 5 bases at V and 2 bases at J; junction bases unmatched: 7. Germline CDR1 SGHAT, CDR2 FQNNGV. This CDR3 contains 15 residues. This CDR3 reads CASSQDRGTAYEQYF. CDR3 DNA: TGTGCCAGCAGCCAGGACAGGGGAACTGCCTACGAGCAGTACTTC.

The chain combines TRBV7-2 with TRBJ2-1; TRBD2 matches at 9 bases. Germline V gives CDR1 SGHTA, CDR2 FQGNSA. The J segment lost 9 bases and the V segment lost 4 bases, leaving 10 bases of the junction unmatched. This CDR3 comprises 15 residues. CDR3 region: CASSSLAGQGGEQFF. Written as DNA, the CDR3 is TGTGCCAGCAGCTCGCTAGCGGGGCAAGGAGGTGAGCAGTTCTTC. The variable domain in full, with the rest retrieved from reference TRBV7-2 and TRBJ2-1, is GAGVSQSPSNKVTEKGKDVELRCDPISGHTALYWYRQSLGQGLEFLIYFQGNSAPDKSGLPSDRFSAERTGGSVSTLTIQRTQQEDSAVYLCASSSLAGQGGEQFFGPGTRLTVL.

This clonotype was counted many times. The gene calls are TRBV6-1 and TRBJ2-1, with D possibly being TRBD2 (7 bases). The CDR3 loop spans 14 amino acids. Germline values: CDR1 MNHNS, CDR2 SASEGT. Between the trimmed V and J ends, which lost 7 bases and 2 bases, there was a span of 12 bases. This CDR3 reads CASMGGATYNEQFF. CDR3 sequence (DNA): TGTGCCAGCATGGGGGGGGCCACCTACAATGAGCAGTTCTTC.

This clonotype appeared a few times. As DNA, the CDR3 is TGTGCCACCAGCAGAGACGGGAACAGGGGCTCCTACGAGCAGTACTTC. The encoded protein is CATSRDGNRGSYEQYF. The chain links TRBV15 to TRBJ2-7, with TRBD1 matching 7 bases. Germline lookup yields CDR1 LNHNV and CDR2 YYDKDF (reference sequence). The trim removed 0 bases at V and 0 bases at J, leaving 5 bases unmatched. The CDR3 contains 16 residues.

The rearrangement joins TRBV15 to TRBJ1-1; D gene unclear. The CDR3 sequence is 14 residues long. The germline V gene has CDR1 LNHNV and CDR2 YYDKDF (reference sequence). V lost 1 base and J 1 base, leaving 7 bases between the germline ends. CDR3 residues: CATSRASTNTEAFF. DNA of the CDR3: TGTGCCACCAGCAGAGCGTCCACGAACACTGAAGCTTTCTTT.

CDR3 sequence: CASRPGQGRGDYEQYF. CDR3 bases: TGTGCCAGCAGGCCCGGACAGGGTAGGGGGGATTACGAGCAGTACTTC. The chain links TRBV12-3 or TRBV12-4 to TRBJ2-7; 8 bases fit TRBD1. The CDR3 length is 16 residues. The ends lost 6 bases at V and 4 bases at J; junction bases unmatched: 14.

This clonotype was recorded a few times. The gene calls are TRBV27 and TRBJ2-5; a weak D match, TRBD1 (5 bases). Trimming left V 6 bases short and J 5 bases short, with 16 bases between. CDR3 length equals 14 residues. Germline assignment: CDR1 MNHEY and CDR2 SMNVEV (reference sequence). The CDR3 coding sequence is TGTGCCAGCAGCTTAGGGCCCAACAGGGAGACCCAGTACTTC. It specifies CASSLGPNRETQYF.

The J gene is TRBJ2-7, the V gene TRBV2; 11 bases agree with TRBD2. The J segment lost 6 bases and the V segment lost 2 bases, leaving 9 bases of the junction unmatched. Germline V gene lookup returns CDR1 SNHLY and CDR2 FYNNEI. CDR3 length equals 16 residues. The CDR3 here is CASSELLAGGTSEQYF. The CDR3 nucleotides are TGTGCCAGCAGTGAATTGCTAGCGGGAGGTACGAGCGAGCAGTACTTC.

A few counts support this clonotype. The chain is built from TRBV29-1 and TRBJ2-1; 7 bases fit TRBD2. Trimming removed 5 bases from V and 1 base from J; junction bases left unmatched: 5. Germline assignment: CDR1 SQVTM and CDR2 ANQGSEA. This CDR3 has 14 amino acids. Here the CDR3 DNA reads TGCAGCGTTCCAGCGGGATTGTCCTACAATGAGCAGTTCTTC. Amino acid sequence: CSVPAGLSYNEQFF.

The V gene is TRBV6-1, the J gene TRBJ2-5, with 11 positions matching TRBD1. The CDR3 sequence is 15 residues long. The V gene end was trimmed by 2 bases and the J gene end by 3 bases; junction bases not matched to a gene: 2. Germline V gene data show CDR1 as MNHNS and CDR2 as SASEGT. DNA of the CDR3: TGTGCCAGCAGTGAATGGGACAGGGGGGAAGAGACCCAGTACTTC. It codes for CASSEWDRGEETQYF.

The chain has TRBV20-1 and TRBJ2-3; 9 nucleotides line up with TRBD2. CDR3 length equals 15 residues. V shed 0 bases and J 4 bases; nucleotides not matched to a gene: 5. CDR1 DFQATT and CDR2 SNEGSKA come from the germline V gene (reference sequence). Here the CDR3 DNA reads TGCAGTGCTAGAGATTACAAGCGGGGGGCAGATACGCAGTATTTT. As protein: CSARDYKRGADTQYF.

This chain joins TRBV5-1 and TRBJ2-3, with 10 bases fitting TRBD2. The CDR3 has 18 residues. Trimming took 1 base from V and 4 from J; bases not matched to a gene: 12. Germline CDR1 SGHRS, CDR2 YFSETQ. The CDR3 bases are TGCGCCAGCAGCTTGTCCCAGCGGGGGGGCCGTGTATCAGATACGCAGTATTTT. It encodes CASSLSQRGGRVSDTQYF.

V gene TRBV29-1 combines with J gene TRBJ1-3; 9 nucleotides agree with TRBD1. This CDR3 contains 13 residues. After removal of 6 bases from V and 0 bases from J, the junction contained 0 bases not matched to a gene. Per germline, CDR1 SQVTM and CDR2 ANQGSEA. The CDR3 DNA sequence: TGCAGCGTGGGACAGGGCTCTGGAAACACCATATATTTT. Protein: CSVGQGSGNTIYF.

The J gene is TRBJ2-2, the V gene TRBV6-5, with 12 bases identical to TRBD2. Trimming removed 5 bases from V and 1 base from J; junction bases left unmatched: 8. CDR3 size: 18 residues. CDR1 and CDR2 (germline): MNHEY, SVGAGI. The CDR3 DNA is TGTGCCAGCAGTAACTTTTTGGGACTAGCGGGGAACACCGGGGAGCTGTTTTTT. Translating gives CASSNFLGLAGNTGELFF.

A remark on this clonotype: Mismatch with germline at one junction end may stem from a read error. The chain links TRBV4-3 to TRBJ1-3; D is perhaps TRBD1 (6 bases). The CDR3 is made up of 15 amino acids. Germline V gene lookup returns CDR1 LGHNA and CDR2 YSLEER. Here the CDR3 DNA reads TGCACCAGCAGCCAAGATTTACAGGGTGGAAACACCATATATTTT. Translating gives CTSSQDLQGGNTIYF.

Of note for this clonotype: A read error is possible here, since a much larger clone lies one base away. The chain joins TRBV6-4 to TRBJ1-5; TRBD1 matches at 8 bases. The germline V gene encodes CDR1 MRHNA and CDR2 SNTAGT. The CDR3 extends over 13 amino acids. CDR3 in amino acids: CASRGTGNRPQHF. CDR3 bases: TGTGCCAGCAGGGGGACAGGCAATCGGCCCCAGCATTTT.

Regarding this clonotype: At one of its ends the junction is not consistent with the germline gene, which may arise from a read error. This chain uses TRBV28 with TRBJ2-4, with 11 bases matching TRBD2. The germline gives CDR1 MDHEN, CDR2 SYDVKM. This CDR3 contains 16 residues. This CDR3 is CASSFAQLAGANIQYF. The CDR3 DNA is TGTGCCAGCAGTTTCGCCCAACTAGCGGGAGCGAACATCCAGTACTTC.

This clonotype was counted only a few times. This chain uses TRBV24-1 with TRBJ2-3, with 10 bases fitting TRBD1. CDR1 is KGHDR and CDR2 is SFDVKD in the germline V gene. The trim removed 4 bases at V and 1 base at J, leaving 7 bases unmatched. This CDR3 is built from 17 residues. This CDR3 reads CATSDIRDRGGTDTQYF. CDR3 sequence (DNA): TGTGCCACCAGTGACATCCGGGACAGGGGTGGCACAGATACGCAGTATTTT.

The sample holds a few counts of this clonotype. The CDR3 reads CASSTAGSTNTEAFF. For the CDR3, the DNA is TGTGCCAGCAGCACCGCGGGGTCGACGAACACTGAAGCTTTCTTT. The rearrangement uses TRBV7-3 and TRBJ1-1; D is uncertain. Germline V gene data show CDR1 as SGHTA and CDR2 as FQGTGA. This CDR3 region has 15 residues. Deletions cut 5 bases from V and 1 base from J, with 14 bases between. Full variable domain (rest looked up from reference TRBV7-3 and TRBJ1-1): GAGVSQTPSNKVTEKGKYVELRCDPISGHTALYWYRQSLGQGPEFLIYFQGTGAADDSGLPNDRFFAVRPEGSVSTLKIQRTERGDSAVYLCASSTAGSTNTEAFFGQGTRLTVV.

With respect to this clonotype: Relative to the germline gene, one junction end is altered; a read error may explain this. In DNA form, the CDR3 reads TGTGCCAGCAGTGACCCGGGGGACAATGAGCAGTCCTTC. It encodes CASSDPGDNEQSF. V gene TRBV7-2 combines with J gene TRBJ2-7, with D possibly being TRBD1 or TRBD2 (6 bases each). Germline loops: CDR1 SGHTA, CDR2 FQGNSA. The CDR3 totals 13 residues.

This chain connects TRBV5-1 to TRBJ2-5; TRBD2 matches 8 bases. TRBJ2-1 explains the end of the DNA better; the J call may be wrong. CDR1 and CDR2 from the germline V gene are SGHRS and YFSETQ. This CDR3 region has 15 residues. The CDR3 reads CASSVTGLVSNEQFF. In nucleotides, the CDR3 is TGCGCCAGCAGCGTTACGGGACTAGTTTCCAATGAGCAGTTCTTC.

There are a few counts of this clonotype. The chain links TRBV4-1 to TRBJ2-1; 11 bases are a match to TRBD2. The J call may be wrong; the DNA end is better matched by TRBJ2-7. Germline values: CDR1 MGHRA, CDR2 YSYEKL. This CDR3 has 16 residues. CDR3 coding DNA: TGCGCCAGCAGCCAAGTCGTGGCTAGCGGGGGGTACGAGCAGTACTTC. This codes for CASSQVVASGGYEQYF.